Below, one T cell receptor beta chain is given with its context. This clone was seen only once. The antigen this receptor binds is unknown. Per-base quality was not reported, and no clone a single base away is much larger than it. This specimen comes from a study of siplizumab effects on memory and regulatory T cells (dated by TCRdb to the late 2010s). Study-level background: The effect of the anti-CD2 antibody siplizumab on alloreactive T-cell subsets was examined in allogeneic mixed lymphocyte reactions constructed from human PBMCs.

Paper-wide results and their limitations: Roughly 80-95% of proliferating CD4+ or CD8+ clones could not be assigned a naive or memory phenotype. Siplizumab significantly reduced the cumulative frequency of alloreactive sequences traceable to unstimulated CD4+ memory T cells. Sequences below about 10^-5 frequency were poorly captured, so only a minor fraction of alloreactive clones could be mapped to unstimulated subsets. Unstimulated naive T cells appeared more diverse than memory T cells, and naive cells seemed to contribute substantially to the alloresponse. In reactions with siplizumab, an average of approximately 70% of mappable alloreactive CD4+ clones were Treg-derived, compared with 25% to 30% in control reactions. Whether proliferating Tregs from siplizumab cultures actually had suppressive function was not functionally confirmed.

Additional sequencing covered unstimulated subsets from a few donor pairs, namely CD8+ effector memory, CD4+ naive, CD8+ TEMRA, CD4+ memory and CD8+ naive. Sorted unstimulated T cells, along with proliferating T cells recovered from mixed lymphocyte reactions, underwent TCRbeta CDR3 sequencing. Fresh whole blood from fewer than 11 HLA-typed healthy donors served as the source for isolating PBMCs. Receptor amplification or capture employed the immunoSEQ multiplex PCR assay. Roughly 10^5 TCR templates per sample were assayed on the deep sequencing platform. Genomic DNA extracted from sorted T cells was used for TCRbeta CDR3 sequencing. As for the original processing: The R programming language was used for the clonal analysis of the TCRbeta CDR3 data. Unstimulated samples were compared with post-reaction CFSE-low samples to define alloreactive CD4+ and CD8+ clones. By matching sequences to the repertoires of sorted unstimulated Treg and non-Treg cells, each alloreactive CD4+ clone was assigned a regulatory or non-regulatory origin. TCRdb carries this immuneACCESS record with in-frame sequences only. Its versions omit some clonotypes, under half of them owing to an unresolved V gene in the studies checked, with the rest unexplained. Clonal size and the V and J genes are those of that table, whereas D and trimming came from the DNA. In all, the sample holds 37,000 or so clones, and more than 70% of those were seen once. Less than 0.3% of the sample goes to the ten largest clones.

Specimen: naive CD4+ T cells sorted from blood. Explained via the paper, the cell subset or site label denotes: unstimulated naive T cells. The sequence was collected from a human donor in good health.

The nucleotides are TGCGCCAGCAGCCGAAACAGGGCTAACACCGGGGAGCTGTTTTTT. The translation is CASSRNRANTGELFF. This chain is built from TRBV4-1 and TRBJ2-2, and possibly TRBD1, on 6 matching bases. Including cysteine and phenylalanine, the CDR3 has 15 amino acids. The only DNA kept is the CDR3, 45 bases in frame from the first base. V gives up 4 bases and J gives up 2 bases, and the segment between their germline ends measures 11 bases. From a lookup of the germline V gene, CDR1 and CDR2 are MGHRA and YSYEKL.